Sequencing of this T cell receptor beta chain was carried out in a study of OX40 agonist ivuxolimab in advanced cancers. Study information: Antecedent anti-PD-1, anti-PD-L1 or anti-CTLA-4 therapy was permissible, with 40% having received some. Findings and limits, study-wide: Researchers report that CD8+ T cells had, on average, more expanded clones than CD4+. In the 0.1-3.0 mg/kg groups, partial responders showed among the lowest expansion.

Assay used: immunoSEQ multiplex PCR; TCRdb lists only in-frame clones, some missing. The profile covers tens of thousands of clones, with around 87% appearing a single time and around 6.5% taken by the ten largest. Comments on this clone: As yet, its antigen is unknown.

CDR1 and CDR2 from the germline V gene are LGHNA and YSLEER. J was trimmed by 7 bases and V by 1 base; bases with no gene match: 5. There are 15 residues in the CDR3. The rearrangement joins TRBV4-3 to TRBJ2-1, with 9 nucleotides matching TRBD1. This TCR was sampled from an adult with an advanced solid tumor such as melanoma, head and neck, liver or kidney cancer. The material sequenced was CD4+ or CD8+ T cells sorted from blood, taken in a trial of the OX40 agonist ivuxolimab. CDR3: CASSQATGGINEQFF. The CDR3 region has the DNA TGCGCCAGCAGCCAAGCCACAGGGGGCATTAATGAGCAGTTCTTC.